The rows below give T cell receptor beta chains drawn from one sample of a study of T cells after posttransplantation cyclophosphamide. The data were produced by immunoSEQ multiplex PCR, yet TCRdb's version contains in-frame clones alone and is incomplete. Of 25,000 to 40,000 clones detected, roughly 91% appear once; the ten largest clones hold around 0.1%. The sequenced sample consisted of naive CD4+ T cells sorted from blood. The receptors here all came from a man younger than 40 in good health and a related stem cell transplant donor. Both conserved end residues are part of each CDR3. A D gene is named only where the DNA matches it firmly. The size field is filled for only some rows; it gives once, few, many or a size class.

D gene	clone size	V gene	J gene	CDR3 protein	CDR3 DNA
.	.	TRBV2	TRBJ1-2	CASSGTANYGYTF	TGTGCCAGCAGTGGGACTGCGAACTATGGCTACACCTTC
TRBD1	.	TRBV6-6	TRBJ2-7	CASSYSTGGQGGEQYF	TGTGCCAGCAGTTACTCAACGGGGGGACAGGGAGGCGAGCAGTACTTC
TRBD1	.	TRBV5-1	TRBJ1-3	CASSLLFPGQGLAGNTIYF	TGCGCCAGCAGCTTGCTATTCCCGGGACAGGGACTAGCGGGAAACACCATATATTTT
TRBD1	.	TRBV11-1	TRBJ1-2	CASSSPYPGGNYGYTF	TGTGCCAGCAGCTCCCCTTATCCAGGGGGTAACTATGGCTACACCTTC
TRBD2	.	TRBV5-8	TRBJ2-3	CASSSLVKGLAGGRDTQYF	TGTGCCAGCAGCTCCCTAGTGAAGGGACTAGCGGGGGGCCGGGATACGCAGTATTTT
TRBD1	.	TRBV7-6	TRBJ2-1	CASSLGQTYNEQFF	TGTGCCAGCAGCCTGGGACAGACGTACAATGAGCAGTTCTTC
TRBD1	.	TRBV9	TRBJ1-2	CASSARADRGEGYTF	TGTGCCAGCAGCGCCCGAGCCGACAGGGGCGAAGGCTACACCTTC
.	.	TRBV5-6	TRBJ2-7	CASSPAGRDEQYF	TGTGCCAGCAGTCCCGCCGGGAGAGACGAGCAGTACTTC
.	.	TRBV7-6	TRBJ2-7	CASSLGPWGESSYEQYF	TGTGCCAGCAGCTTAGGCCCCTGGGGCGAAAGCTCCTACGAGCAGTACTTC
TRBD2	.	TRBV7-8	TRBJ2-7	CASSPRGLAGSSYEQYF	TGTGCCAGCAGCCCGCGGGGACTAGCTGGGAGCTCCTACGAGCAGTACTTC
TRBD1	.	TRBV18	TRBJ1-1	CASSPGQGSTEAFF	TGTGCCAGCTCACCAGGACAGGGGAGCACTGAAGCTTTCTTT
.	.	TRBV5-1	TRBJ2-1	CASSLERGEQFF	TGCGCCAGCAGCTTGGAGAGAGGCGAGCAGTTCTTC
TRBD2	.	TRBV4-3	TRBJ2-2	CASSQDWGLAAANTGELFF	TGCGCCAGCAGCCAAGACTGGGGACTAGCGGCCGCGAACACCGGGGAGCTGTTTTTT
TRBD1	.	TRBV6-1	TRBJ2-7	CASSGTGGLSASYEQYF	TGTGCCAGCAGTGGGACAGGGGGCCTAAGTGCCTCCTACGAGCAGTACTTC
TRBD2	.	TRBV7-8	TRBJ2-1	CASSLGTSGGGNEQFF	TGTGCCAGCAGCTTAGGGACTAGCGGGGGGGGTAATGAGCAGTTCTTC
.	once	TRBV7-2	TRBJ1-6	CASSLRQQNSPLHF	TGTGCCAGCAGCTTAAGACAGCAAAATTCACCCCTCCACTTT
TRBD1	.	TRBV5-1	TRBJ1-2	CASSPGQVNYGYTF	TGCGCCAGTAGTCCGGGACAGGTAAACTATGGCTACACCTTC
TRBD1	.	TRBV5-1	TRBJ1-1	CASSLVDRVAEAFF	TGCGCCAGCAGCTTGGTGGACAGGGTGGCTGAAGCTTTCTTT
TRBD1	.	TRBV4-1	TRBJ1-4	CASSQDQGVSSEKLFF	TGCGCCAGCAGCCAAGATCAGGGGGTGAGTTCTGAAAAACTGTTTTTT
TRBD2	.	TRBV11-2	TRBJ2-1	CASSLALAGGHEQFF	TGTGCCAGCAGCTTAGCCCTAGCGGGGGGGCATGAGCAGTTCTTC
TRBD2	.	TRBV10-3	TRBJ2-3	CAISEGLAGWRDTQYF	TGTGCCATCAGTGAGGGACTAGCGGGTTGGAGAGATACGCAGTATTTT
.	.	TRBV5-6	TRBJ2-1	CASSKQANTPQFF	TGTGCCAGCAGCAAACAAGCGAATACCCCACAGTTCTTC
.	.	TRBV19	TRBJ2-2	CASSMGDTLGTGELFF	TGTGCCAGTAGTATGGGGGACACCTTGGGCACCGGGGAGCTGTTTTTT
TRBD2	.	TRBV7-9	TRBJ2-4	CASSLGEGLAKNIQYF	TGTGCCAGCAGCTTAGGGGAGGGGCTAGCCAAAAACATTCAGTACTTC
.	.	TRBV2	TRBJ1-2	CASSVVAGGGYTF	TGTGCCAGCAGTGTGGTAGCGGGGGGTGGCTACACCTTC
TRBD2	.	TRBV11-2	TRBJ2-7	CASSQRLAGDYEQYF	TGTGCCAGCAGCCAACGGCTAGCGGGGGACTACGAGCAGTACTTC
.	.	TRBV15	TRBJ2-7	CATSMWQGINEQYF	TGTGCCACCAGCATGTGGCAGGGGATCAACGAGCAGTACTTC
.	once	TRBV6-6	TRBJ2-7	CASTGGAPRQYF	TGTGCCAGCACCGGCGGGGCCCCGCGGCAGTACTTC
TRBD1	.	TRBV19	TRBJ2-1	CASRGQGNYNEQFF	TGTGCCAGTCGGGGACAGGGGAATTACAATGAGCAGTTCTTC
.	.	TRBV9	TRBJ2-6	CASSVVTGSGANVLTF	TGTGCCAGCAGCGTAGTCACAGGGTCTGGGGCCAACGTCCTGACTTTC
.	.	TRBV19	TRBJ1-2	CASSEQGSGYTF	TGTGCCAGTAGTGAACAGGGTTCTGGCTACACCTTC
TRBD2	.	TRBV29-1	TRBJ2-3	CSVETSGTDTQYF	TGCAGCGTTGAAACTAGCGGCACAGATACGCAGTATTTT
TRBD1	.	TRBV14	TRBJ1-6	CASRRGQAKDSYNSPPHF	TGTGCCAGCAGAAGGGGACAGGCAAAAGACTCCTATAATTCACCCCCCCACTTT